This TCR beta chain was sequenced for a study of blood T cells in healthy people across ages. At the level of the study: T cells yielded about one barcoded beta molecule per two cells through template switching.

Germline V lookup: CDR1 LNHDA, CDR2 SQIVND (reference sequence). Trimming shortened V by 2 bases and J by 4 bases, and 12 bases separated the two germline ends. This CDR3 is built from 15 residues. This clonotype came up once. PCR was performed a second time for 7 to 11 cycles using a sample-barcoded 5' primer and a J-beta primer mix. TCRdb passed the 5' RACE reads through MiXCR, listing each CDR3 protein once. The repertoire consists of approximately 810,000 distinct CDR3 sequences, with around 26% occurring once and the leading ten covering roughly a sixth. The V call is TRBV19, the J call TRBJ1-5, with no clear D. The sequence derives from a woman aged 80 or over in good health. The sample taken for sequencing was blood. The CDR3 DNA is TGTGCCAGTAGTATAAGGGATAATGGGAATCAGCCCCAGCATTTT. Protein sequence: CASSIRDNGNQPQHF.